This T cell receptor beta chain is drawn from a study of T-cell reconstitution after alpha-beta-depleted transplantation in children. Unique molecular identifiers were incorporated when the TCRbeta library was constructed. TCRdb processed the PCR reads anew with MiXCR; each CDR3 protein has one entry. The table lists about 610,000 distinct CDR3 sequences, over 9.5% of them singletons. V was shortened by 3 bases and J by 2 bases, with 13 bases between the two germline ends. The CDR3 length is 15 residues. The V gene's germline CDR1 is LGHDT and CDR2 YNNKEL (reference sequence). The sequencing used PBMCs from the stem cell graft donor, collected from the stem cell graft. This chain joins TRBV3-1 and TRBJ2-5; a possible D gene is TRBD2 (6 bases). The TCR was taken from a human donor who donated a stem cell graft to a child with acute myeloid leukemia. The CDR3 nucleotides are TGTGCCAGCAGCCAGACTAGGCGTCCACAAGAGACCCAGTACTTC. Amino acids: CASSQTRRPQETQYF.